The sequence of this TCR beta chain was determined in a study of radiation and T cells in renal cell carcinoma. V shed 2 bases and J shed 3 bases, with 10 bases lying between them. Germline CDR1 is MNHNY and CDR2 is SVGAGI (reference sequence). The CDR3 is made up of 14 amino acids. Assay: immunoSEQ multiplex PCR; the TCRdb copy retains only in-frame clones and omits some. The top ten hold 5% to 6.5% of the sample, which has some 120,000 clones, around 85% seen once. Study conclusions and caveats: No pretreatment tumor biopsies were available for baseline clonotypes.

Points on this clone: The antigen is not known.

Noted time point: blood 2 weeks post-SBRT. Documented treatment: 15 Gy SBRT to primary tumor, nephrectomy 4 weeks later. V is TRBV6-6 and J is TRBJ1-1; D possibly corresponds to TRBD1 (5 bases). The source was blood, collected from a patient whose treatment included radiotherapy and nephrectomy. The receptor comes from a man in his forties or fifties with renal cell carcinoma. For the CDR3, the DNA is TGTGCCAGCAGTTACCCGGGACCCTACACTGAAGCTTTCTTT. Translating gives CASSYPGPYTEAFF.